Following are 20 T cell receptor beta chains from one sample sequenced in a study of blood T cell repertoires in COVID-19. The repertoire was sequenced with immunoSEQ multiplex PCR; TCRdb's copy has only in-frame clones and lacks some. The table lists almost 25,000 clones, around 83% of them singletons. What was sequenced was peripheral blood. The receptor source for this set is a human donor in a cohort sampled during active COVID-19.

The chain uses TRBV4-2 and TRBJ2-1, with 11 bases aligning to TRBD2. With 0 bases clipped from V and 2 bases from J, the junction kept 0 bases outside the gene matches. The germline V gene has CDR1 LGHNA and CDR2 YNFKEQ. This CDR3 is 16 amino acids long. In DNA form, the CDR3 reads TGTGCCAGCAGCCAAGAGACTAGCGGGGCCTACAATGAGCAGTTCTTC. It yields the protein CASSQETSGAYNEQFF.

This rearrangement joins TRBV7-9 to TRBJ2-1; 9 nucleotides agree with TRBD1. J gave up 0 bases and V 7 bases, and 22 bases lay outside the gene matches. The CDR3 has 21 amino acids. Germline CDR1 is SEHNR and CDR2 is FQNEAQ (reference sequence). CDR3 protein: CASTRLRWGQGPKTSYNEQFF. CDR3 nucleotides: TGTGCCAGCACAAGATTAAGGTGGGGACAGGGTCCAAAAACCTCCTACAATGAGCAGTTCTTC.

This chain links TRBV19 with TRBJ2-3; 9 bases fit TRBD1. The germline V gene encodes CDR1 LNHDA and CDR2 SQIVND (reference sequence). The CDR3 runs to 16 residues. Trimming removed 4 bases from V and 3 bases from J; junction bases left unmatched: 8. The CDR3 nucleotides are TGTGCCAGTAGTACCACCGGGACAGGGCTTACAGATACGCAGTATTTT. Translated: CASSTTGTGLTDTQYF. Full variable domain (missing parts from reference TRBV19 and TRBJ2-3): DGGITQSPKYLFRKEGQNVTLSCEQNLNHDAMYWYRQDPGQGLRLIYYSQIVNDFQKGDIAEGYSVSREKKESFPLTVTSAQKNPTAFYLCASSTTGTGLTDTQYFGPGTRLTVL.

J is TRBJ2-5 and V is TRBV10-3; a possible D gene is TRBD2 (6 bases). Between the trimmed V and J ends, which lost 8 bases and 2 bases, there was a span of 15 bases. The germline gives CDR1 ENHRY, CDR2 SYGVKD. The CDR3 loop spans 14 amino acids. The CDR3: CAIGGASLQETQYF. The CDR3 DNA is TGTGCCATCGGAGGGGCTAGCCTACAAGAGACCCAGTACTTC.

Written as DNA, the CDR3 is TGTGCCAGCAGCTTAAGGGACTTACCCTCTGGAAACACCATATATTTT. It translates to CASSLRDLPSGNTIYF. The chain is built from TRBV11-3 and TRBJ1-3; possibly TRBD1 for D (5 bases). V gave up 2 bases and J gave up 0 bases, with 11 bases separating them. CDR1 is SGHNT, CDR2 YENEEA, per germline. The CDR3 has 16 residues. Based on the CDR3 plus reference TRBV11-3 and TRBJ1-3, the full variable domain is EAGVVQSPRYKIIEKKQPVAFWCNPISGHNTLYWYLQNLGQGPELLIRYENEEAVDDSQLPKDRFSAERLKGVDSTLKIQPAELGDSAVYLCASSLRDLPSGNTIYFGEGSWLTVV.

The chain joins TRBV7-6 to TRBJ2-7, with TRBD2 matching over 14 bases. The CDR3 is 16 residues long. The trim removed 3 bases at V and 4 bases at J, leaving 5 bases unmatched. CDR1 SGHVS and CDR2 FNYEAQ come from the germline V gene. The CDR3 protein is CASSFSTSGGGYEQYF. The CDR3 coding sequence is TGTGCCAGCAGCTTCTCGACTAGCGGGGGGGGATACGAGCAGTACTTC. The full variable domain, in which reference TRBV7-6 and TRBJ2-7 provide the parts outside the CDR3, is GAGVSQSPRYKVTKRGQDVALRCDPISGHVSLYWYRQALGQGPEFLTYFNYEAQQDKSGLPNDRFSAERPEGSISTLTIQRTEQRDSAMYRCASSFSTSGGGYEQYFGPGTRLTVT.

V and J are TRBV7-2 and TRBJ2-7; D perhaps matches TRBD2 (5 bases). The CDR3 sequence is 12 residues long. The germline V gene has CDR1 SGHTA and CDR2 FQGNSA. V lost 4 bases, J lost 6 bases, and 10 bases lay in between. For the CDR3, the DNA is TGTGCCAGCAGCTCAGACGCGGGCGAGCAGTACTTC. This encodes CASSSDAGEQYF.

The CDR3 DNA reads TGTGCCAGCAGCCAAGGATCAGGGGGTAAAGGAAACACCATATATTTT. This gives the protein CASSQGSGGKGNTIYF. This chain links TRBV3-1 (or the pseudogene TRBV3-2) with TRBJ1-3; 7 positions match TRBD1. V trimming: 1 base; J trimming: 4 bases; junction bases outside the gene matches: 7. CDR1 and CDR2 (germline): LGHDT, YNNKEL (reference sequence). CDR3 size: 16 residues.

The chain carries TRBV7-3 and TRBJ2-1; D possibly corresponds to TRBD1 (5 bases). CDR1 is SGHTA, CDR2 FQGTGA, per germline. The CDR3 covers 13 residues. V lost 0 bases and J 6 bases, leaving 6 bases between the germline ends. Written as DNA, the CDR3 is TGTGCCAGCAGCTTAACAGGGGCCAATGAGCAGTTCTTC. Translated: CASSLTGANEQFF.

This clone was seen only a few times. This chain joins TRBV4-3 and TRBJ1-4; D perhaps matches TRBD1 (5 bases). V lost 0 bases to trimming and J lost 8 bases, with 13 bases between them. Germline loops: CDR1 LGHNA, CDR2 YSLEER. The CDR3 has 15 residues. The CDR3, as DNA: TGCGCCAGCAGCCAAGAGGGGCAGGGTCGGGAAAAACTGTTTTTT. Amino acids: CASSQEGQGREKLFF.

This chain links TRBV19 with TRBJ2-3; TRBD2 matches at 12 bases. The CDR3 has 15 amino acids. CDR1 is LNHDA, CDR2 SQIVND, per germline (reference sequence). Trimming took 4 bases from V and 4 from J; bases not matched to a gene: 3. CDR3 coding DNA: TGTGCCAGTAGTACTAGCGGGAGGGCCGCAGATACGCAGTATTTT. Translating it yields CASSTSGRAADTQYF.

The chain is built from TRBV11-1 and TRBJ1-2, with no clear D. The V end was cut by 1 base, the J end by 7 bases, with 7 bases between. There are 12 residues in the CDR3. CDR1 is SGHAT, CDR2 FQDESV, per germline (reference sequence). In DNA form, the CDR3 reads TGTGCCAGCAGCTTAGGAGGGTCTGGCTACACCTTC. Translation gives CASSLGGSGYTF.

This clone was seen a few times. The chain combines TRBV7-9 with TRBJ2-1, with D possibly TRBD2 on 5 matching bases. CDR1 and CDR2 (germline): SEHNR, FQNEAQ (reference sequence). Trimming left V 1 base short and J 4 bases short, with 11 bases between. The CDR3 contains 15 residues. The CDR3 spells CASSLGTGKYNEQFF. CDR3 DNA sequence: TGTGCCAGCAGCTTAGGGACTGGCAAATACAATGAGCAGTTCTTC.

The chain employs TRBV24-1 and TRBJ2-5; TRBD1 matches 8 bases. This CDR3 region has 15 residues. Trimming took 0 bases from V and 5 from J; bases not matched to a gene: 4. Germline V CDR1 and CDR2: KGHDR, SFDVKD. The CDR3 bases are TGTGCCACCAGTGATTTGGTCGGACAGGGCGAGACCCAGTACTTC. This encodes CATSDLVGQGETQYF.

This chain uses TRBV6-2 or TRBV6-3 with TRBJ2-1, with TRBD1 identical over 9 bases. This CDR3 is built from 15 residues. V lost 4 bases, J lost 3 bases, and 4 bases stayed unmatched. Germline CDR1 MNHEY, CDR2 SVGEGT. The CDR3 nucleotides are TGTGCCAGCAGTTCCGGGACAGGGATCTACAATGAGCAGTTCTTC. Protein: CASSSGTGIYNEQFF.

This chain connects TRBV5-4 to TRBJ2-1; weak D call: TRBD1 (6 bases). From germline, CDR1 is SGHNT and CDR2 YYREEE (reference sequence). V lost 3 bases and J 2 bases, leaving 15 bases between the germline ends. The length of the CDR3 is 16 residues. The CDR3 spells CASSSATGSTYNEQFF. DNA for the CDR3: TGTGCCAGCAGCTCGGCTACAGGGTCCACCTACAATGAGCAGTTCTTC.

The rearrangement joins TRBV4-3 to TRBJ2-3, with TRBD2 identical over 9 bases. The CDR3 has 16 residues. From germline, CDR1 is LGHNA and CDR2 YSLEER. With V trimmed by 5 bases and J by 3 bases, 9 bases remained unmatched. The CDR3 nucleotides read TGCGCCAGCAGCTCTCTTGGCGGGGGGGCGACAGATACGCAGTATTTT. Residues: CASSSLGGGATDTQYF.

The V and J genes are TRBV13 and TRBJ2-7; 8 bases agree with TRBD2. Looked up from germline, CDR1 is PRHDT and CDR2 is FYEKMQ (reference sequence). Trimming at V came to 6 bases and at J to 2 bases, leaving 9 bases not matched to a gene. This CDR3 is built from 15 residues. Here the CDR3 reads CASRRTGRGTYEQYF. Here the CDR3 DNA reads TGTGCCAGCAGAAGAACCGGGAGGGGAACCTACGAGCAGTACTTC.

The chain is built from TRBV11-3 and TRBJ2-7; 8 bases map to TRBD2. CDR1 and CDR2 from the germline V gene are SGHNT and YENEEA. Trimming cost V 2 bases and J 5 bases; bases outside gene matches: 5. The CDR3 contains 14 residues. CDR3 coding DNA: TGTGCCAGCAGCTTATGGGGTAGCGGGGACGAGCAGTACTTC. Translating it yields CASSLWGSGDEQYF.

J is TRBJ2-5 and V is TRBV5-5; D is possibly TRBD2 (6 bases). The germline CDR1 and CDR2 sequences are SGHKS and YYEKEE (reference sequence). The CDR3 has 15 residues. Deletions cut 1 base from V and 3 bases from J, with 13 bases between. The CDR3 loop is CASSLSSGVEETQYF. For the CDR3, the DNA is TGTGCCAGCAGCTTGAGTTCGGGAGTGGAAGAGACCCAGTACTTC.